One sample yielded the 29 T cell receptor beta chains listed below, sequenced in a study of blood T cells in healthy people across ages. Alongside a J-beta primer mix, a sample-barcoded 5' primer served in a second PCR lasting 7 to 11 cycles. TCRdb reprocessed the 5' RACE reads with MiXCR, giving one entry per CDR3 protein. The sample yields about 1.7 million distinct CDR3 sequences, roughly 28% seen once. What was sequenced was blood. The receptor source for this set is a woman aged 25 to 39 in good health.

For this clonotype: This could be a read error, since a much larger clone is one nucleotide away. The gene calls are TRBV7-7 and TRBJ2-5; tentatively, D is TRBD2 (6 bases). Per germline, CDR1 SSHAT and CDR2 FNYEAQ (reference sequence). The CDR3 sequence is 14 residues long. The V gene lost 5 bases and the J gene lost 5 bases, with 15 bases spanning the gap. The DNA for the CDR3 is TGTGCCAGCAGCCCCTCTAGCGCCCACGAGACCCAGTACTTC. Translation: CASSPSSAHETQYF.

The rearrangement links TRBV7-2 to TRBJ2-5; D gene uncertain. Trimming took 2 bases from V and 2 from J, leaving 9 bases between them. From germline, CDR1 is SGHTA and CDR2 FQGNSA. The CDR3 has 14 residues. CDR3 in amino acids: CASSLRWQQETQYF. Here the CDR3 DNA reads TGTGCCAGCAGCTTAAGGTGGCAGCAAGAGACCCAGTACTTC.

The count of this clonotype is one. V is TRBV18 and J is TRBJ2-4; 8 bases map to TRBD1. Per the germline V gene, CDR1 is KGHSH and CDR2 is LQKENI. V lost 5 bases to trimming and J lost 2 bases; unmatched junction nucleotides: 5. The CDR3 length is 15 residues. CDR3 nucleotides: TGTGCCAGCTCATCTTCAGGGGGCCCCAAAAACATTCAGTACTTC. It codes for CASSSSGGPKNIQYF.

This clonotype was observed at least ten times. The chain combines TRBV5-1 with TRBJ1-2, with TRBD1 matching over 9 bases. The CDR3 length is 14 residues. The V segment lost 2 bases and the J segment 7 bases; nucleotides outside the gene matches: 6. In germline, CDR1 is SGHRS, CDR2 YFSETQ. CDR3 sequence reads: CASSLRDRAAGYTF. The CDR3 DNA sequence: TGCGCCAGCAGCTTACGGGACAGGGCTGCTGGCTACACCTTC.

The CDR3 sequence: CASTIGISGITDTQYF. The CDR3 coding sequence is TGTGCCAGCACCATAGGTATTAGCGGGATCACAGATACGCAGTATTTT. The V gene is TRBV2, the J gene TRBJ2-3; 8 bases line up with TRBD2. V gave up 7 bases and J gave up 2 bases; unmatched junction bases: 11. Per the germline V gene, CDR1 is SNHLY and CDR2 is FYNNEI. This CDR3 has 16 residues. The whole variable domain, remainder taken from reference TRBV2 and TRBJ2-3, is EPEVTQTPSHQVTQMGQEVILRCVPISNHLYFYWYRQILGQKVEFLVSFYNNEISEKSEIFDDQFSVERPDGSNFTLKIRSTKLEDSAMYFCASTIGISGITDTQYFGPGTRLTVL.

The chain is built from TRBV5-6 and TRBJ2-3; D remains unclear. Germline lookup yields CDR1 SGHDT and CDR2 YYEEEE. This CDR3 comprises 15 residues. Between the trimmed V and J ends, which lost 4 bases and 14 bases, there was a span of 26 bases. DNA for the CDR3: TGTGCCAGCAGCCTCGGGTCGATAACGACGGATTATTTGTATTTT. This encodes CASSLGSITTDYLYF.

There are many counts of this clonotype. The chain employs TRBV11-2 and TRBJ2-5, with 11 bases fitting TRBD2. The CDR3 runs to 18 residues. V lost 5 bases, J lost 4 bases, and 15 bases stayed unmatched. CDR1 SGHAT and CDR2 FQNNGV come from the germline V gene. The CDR3 loop is CASSHNPKTSGALETQYF. The DNA of the CDR3 is TGTGCCAGCAGCCACAACCCTAAGACTAGCGGGGCATTAGAGACCCAGTACTTC. Full variable domain (remainder filled in from reference TRBV11-2 and TRBJ2-5): EAGVAQSPRYKIIEKRQSVAFWCNPISGHATLYWYQQILGQGPKLLIQFQNNGVVDDSQLPKDRFSAERLKGVDSTLKIQPAKLEDSAVYLCASSHNPKTSGALETQYFGPGTRLLVL.

CDR3 sequence (DNA): TGTGCCAGCAGCTTAGCGTTACTAGCGGGAGGGGCTGGCTACGAGCAGTACTTC. Translation: CASSLALLAGGAGYEQYF. The J gene is TRBJ2-7, the V gene TRBV7-2; 13 bases are a match to TRBD2. The CDR3 sequence is 18 residues long. Germline V gene lookup returns CDR1 SGHTA and CDR2 FQGNSA. Germline trimming cut 0 bases from V and 3 bases from J; bases unmatched to any gene: 8.

Many counts were recorded for this clonotype. This sequence joins TRBV24-1 and TRBJ2-5; 7 nucleotides line up with TRBD2. V shed 1 base, J shed 5 bases, and the junction held 6 bases outside the gene matches. Per the germline V gene, CDR1 is KGHDR and CDR2 is SFDVKD. This CDR3 is built from 15 residues. The CDR3 loop is CATSDFGGGKETQYF. CDR3 DNA sequence: TGTGCCACCAGTGATTTTGGCGGGGGTAAGGAGACCCAGTACTTC.

This clonotype was counted a single time. Since a much larger clone is just one base distant, this may be a read error. The J gene is TRBJ2-7, the V gene TRBV20-1, with 7 bases that match TRBD2. The CDR3 sequence is 14 residues long. CDR1 is DFQATT and CDR2 is SNEGSKA in the germline V gene (reference sequence). After removal of 7 bases from V and 3 bases from J, the junction contained 12 bases not matched to a gene. The chain's CDR3 is CSVISGGGDYEQYF. The CDR3 DNA follows: TGCAGTGTCATTTCAGGCGGGGGAGACTACGAGCAGTACTTC.

The chain uses TRBV7-2 and TRBJ1-5; 7 bases map to TRBD1. V was pared by 5 bases and J by 5 bases, with 9 bases of the junction left unmatched. This CDR3 has 15 amino acids. CDR1 and CDR2 (germline): SGHTA, FQGNSA. The CDR3 DNA reads TGTGCCAGCAGCCACCGACAGGGAGCCGATCAGCCCCAGCATTTT. Translating gives CASSHRQGADQPQHF.

This rearrangement joins TRBV5-1 to TRBJ2-2, with TRBD2 matching over 7 bases. Germline CDR1 is SGHRS and CDR2 is YFSETQ. V was clipped by 3 bases and J by 0 bases; unmatched bases: 5. The CDR3 totals 16 residues. CDR3 in amino acids: CASSSLAGANTGELFF. CDR3 nucleotide sequence: TGCGCCAGCAGCTCCCTGGCGGGGGCGAACACCGGGGAGCTGTTTTTT.

This clonotype was picked up one time. Just one base apart from a much larger clone, this may be a read error. The J gene is TRBJ2-7, the V gene TRBV20-1; 7 nucleotides align to TRBD1. The V gene end was trimmed by 6 bases and the J gene end by 3 bases; junction bases not matched to a gene: 8. The CDR3 loop spans 13 amino acids. Germline V CDR1 and CDR2: DFQATT, SNEGSKA (reference sequence). The CDR3: CSAVTGVYYEQYF. CDR3 coding DNA: TGCAGTGCCGTTACAGGGGTCTACTACGAGCAGTACTTC.

This sequence joins TRBV9 and TRBJ2-1; 8 positions agree with TRBD2. Trimming at V came to 4 bases and at J to 3 bases, leaving 9 bases not matched to a gene. Germline CDR1 SGDLS, CDR2 YYNGEE. The CDR3 contains 16 residues. The CDR3 loop is CASSPRGGIGYNEQFF. DNA for the CDR3: TGTGCCAGCAGCCCTCGGGGGGGCATAGGCTACAATGAGCAGTTCTTC. The full variable domain, completed using reference TRBV9 and TRBJ2-1, is DSGVTQTPKHLITATGQRVTLRCSPRSGDLSVYWYQQSLDQGLQFLIQYYNGEERAKGNILERFSAQQFPDLHSELNLSSLELGDSALYFCASSPRGGIGYNEQFFGPGTRLTVL.

This chain joins TRBV10-2 and TRBJ1-2; 7 bases are a match to TRBD1. After removal of 3 bases from V and 6 bases from J, the junction contained 10 bases not matched to a gene. CDR1 is WSHSY and CDR2 is SAAADI in the germline V gene. CDR3 size: 15 residues. CDR3 DNA: TGCGCCAGCAGTGACCCGGGACAGCCGAGAGATGGCTACACCTTC. Protein sequence: CASSDPGQPRDGYTF.

The chain's CDR3 is CSTLSGAGELFF. In DNA form, the CDR3 reads TGCAGTACTCTTAGCGGGGCGGGGGAGCTGTTTTTT. The V gene is TRBV20-1, the J gene TRBJ2-2; TRBD2 matches at 8 bases. Germline-derived CDR1 and CDR2 are DFQATT and SNEGSKA (reference sequence). The J segment lost 8 bases and the V segment lost 8 bases, leaving 7 bases of the junction unmatched. The CDR3 is 12 residues long.

In its sample, this clonotype was seen many times. The V call is TRBV12-3 or TRBV12-4, the J call TRBJ2-7; tentatively, D is TRBD2 (5 bases). V was pared by 4 bases and J by 5 bases, with 18 bases between. This CDR3 spans 15 amino acids. DNA for the CDR3: TGTGCCAGCAGTTCGCAGCGGTACCCCGGGGACGAGCAGTACTTC. It specifies CASSSQRYPGDEQYF.

The rearrangement joins TRBV5-1 to TRBJ2-4, with unresolved D. Near its end, the DNA agrees better with TRBJ2-7, so the J call may be wrong. This CDR3 region has 15 residues. Germline-derived CDR1 and CDR2 are SGHRS and YFSETQ. CDR3 residues: CASSLAQAVGVEQYF. In nucleotides, the CDR3 is TGCGCCAGCAGCTTGGCCCAGGCCGTTGGGGTCGAGCAGTACTTC.

The CDR3 protein is CASSLGQGKSTDTQYF. The CDR3, as DNA: TGCGCCAGCAGCTTAGGACAGGGGAAGAGCACAGATACGCAGTATTTT. The chain combines TRBV5-1 with TRBJ2-3; the match to TRBD1 covers 9 bases. Germline CDR1 SGHRS, CDR2 YFSETQ. CDR3 size: 16 residues. V lost 2 bases, J lost 0 bases, and 4 bases stayed unmatched. The full variable domain, with the rest looked up from reference TRBV5-1 and TRBJ2-3, is KAGVTQTPRYLIKTRGQQVTLSCSPISGHRSVSWYQQTPGQGLQFLFEYFSETQRNKGNFPGRFSGRQFSNSRSEMNVSTLELGDSALYLCASSLGQGKSTDTQYFGPGTRLTVL.

This clonotype was recorded many times. The chain uses TRBV29-1 and TRBJ2-6; D is perhaps TRBD1 (5 bases). Looked up from germline, CDR1 is SQVTM and CDR2 is ANQGSEA. The CDR3 is made up of 15 amino acids. Trimming shortened V by 7 bases and J by 0 bases, and 13 bases separated the two germline ends. CDR3 in amino acids: CSAMTASSGANVLTF. The CDR3, as DNA: TGCAGCGCGATGACAGCAAGCTCTGGGGCCAACGTCCTGACTTTC. The full variable domain, completed using reference TRBV29-1 and TRBJ2-6, is SAVISQKPSRDICQRGTSLTIQCQVDSQVTMMFWYRQQPGQSLTLIATANQGSEATYESGFVIDKFPISRPNLTFSTLTVSNMSPEDSSIYLCSAMTASSGANVLTFGAGSRLTVL.

The V call is TRBV20-1, the J call TRBJ2-1; tentatively, D is TRBD2 (6 bases). The CDR3 is 15 amino acids. Trimming took off 2 bases at V and 11 bases at J, with 22 bases between the two ends. Per the germline V gene, CDR1 is DFQATT and CDR2 is SNEGSKA (reference sequence). CDR3 amino acids: CSARRRGAAAGKQFF. The CDR3 region has the DNA TGCAGTGCTAGAAGGCGCGGGGCGGCGGCCGGGAAGCAGTTCTTC.

Ten or more counts support this clonotype. This sequence joins TRBV6-1 and TRBJ2-7, with 9 nucleotides matching TRBD2. CDR1 is MNHNS, CDR2 SASEGT, per germline. J was trimmed by 4 bases and V by 1 base; bases with no gene match: 5. This CDR3 is 15 amino acids long. The CDR3 nucleotides read TGTGCCAGCAGTGAAGATCCAGCGGGGGGTTACGAGCAGTACTTC. Its translation: CASSEDPAGGYEQYF.

This clonotype was seen at least ten times. J is TRBJ2-7 and V is TRBV2; 8 nucleotides align to TRBD2. The junction had 2 bases not matched to a gene; V was cut back by 4 bases and J by 0 bases. Per germline, CDR1 SNHLY and CDR2 FYNNEI. The CDR3 is 14 residues long. Written as DNA, the CDR3 is TGTGCCAGCAGTGGGCGGGAGGCCTCCTACGAGCAGTACTTC. Amino acids: CASSGREASYEQYF.

This clonotype was seen at least ten times. This rearrangement joins TRBV12-3 or TRBV12-4 to TRBJ2-1, with TRBD1 identical over 9 bases. The V gene end was trimmed by 7 bases and the J gene end by 9 bases; junction bases not matched to a gene: 7. CDR3 length equals 13 residues. The CDR3 reads CASTTGTGFEQFF. CDR3 nucleotide sequence: TGTGCCAGCACTACCGGGACAGGGTTTGAGCAGTTCTTC.

This clonotype has only a few counts. The chain has TRBV7-9 and TRBJ2-1, with a tentative D call TRBD2 (7 bases). From germline, CDR1 is SEHNR and CDR2 FQNEAQ (reference sequence). CDR3 length equals 15 residues. V shed 11 bases and J shed 2 bases, with 19 bases lying between them. CDR3 bases: TGTGCCGGTATAGGAGGGGGGGGGACCTACAATGAGCAGTTCTTC. Its translation is CAGIGGGGTYNEQFF.

This clonotype was detected only a few times. V is TRBV14 and J is TRBJ1-6; D might be TRBD1 (6 bases). The germline CDR1 and CDR2 sequences are SGHDN and FVKESK. The CDR3 is 16 amino acids. With 4 bases removed from V and 9 bases from J, the gap between germline ends came to 19 bases. The CDR3 spells CASSPLSQGRGSPLHF. The CDR3 DNA reads TGTGCCAGCAGCCCCCTATCTCAGGGCAGGGGTTCACCCCTCCACTTT.

Notes on this clonotype: The junction differs from germline at one of its ends, possibly a read error. The chain uses TRBV5-1 and TRBJ1-4; 9 bases are a match to TRBD1. This CDR3 is built from 14 residues. Germline V gives CDR1 SGHRS, CDR2 YFSETQ. CDR3 nucleotides: TGCGCCAGCAGCCGGGACAGGGATAATCAAAAACTGTTTTTT. This sequence encodes CASSRDRDNQKLFF.

In its sample, this clonotype was seen once. A read error may be the cause here, since a much bigger clone is one base away. J is TRBJ2-7 and V is TRBV9; D gene uncertain. The J call may be incorrect, as the DNA end agrees better with TRBJ2-5. Germline V CDR1 and CDR2: SGDLS, YYNGEE. The CDR3 has 13 amino acids. For the CDR3, the DNA is TGTGCCAGCAGCGTAGAAGCCCAAGAGACCCAGTACTTC. As protein: CASSVEAQETQYF.

In the case of this clonotype: This could be a read error, since a much larger clone is one nucleotide away. The rearrangement uses TRBV7-9 and TRBJ2-3, with D perhaps given as TRBD1 or TRBD2 (5 bases each). The germline V gene has CDR1 SEHNR and CDR2 FQNEAQ (reference sequence). CDR3 size: 12 residues. The CDR3 nucleotides are TGTGCCAGCGGCTCGCAGGGAGATACGCGGTATTTT. This sequence encodes CASGSQGDTRYF.